What follows are 7 T cell receptor beta chains derived from one specimen sequenced in a study of cytomegalovirus exposure and HLA in healthy donors. Primers: 60 Vbeta forward and 13 Jbeta reverse. Here immunoSEQ multiplex PCR was the method, and the copy in TCRdb shows in-frame clones only, minus some. The data contain 150,000 to 200,000 clones, roughly four fifths of them singletons. Sequencing was done on a sample of PBMCs. Receptor source: a man in his late teens or twenties in good health and CMV-seronegative.

The sample holds a few counts of this clone. This chain uses TRBV7-9 with TRBJ2-7; D is unclear. Germline V gene lookup returns CDR1 SEHNR and CDR2 FQNEAQ (reference sequence). This CDR3 is 12 amino acids long. Trimming stripped 5 bases from V and 2 bases from J, with 7 bases between. CDR3 sequence reads: CASSPGAYEQYF. CDR3 nucleotides: TGTGCCAGCAGCCCCGGAGCCTACGAGCAGTACTTC.

The genes are TRBV5-8 and TRBJ2-1, with TRBD2 identical over 10 bases. This CDR3 is built from 14 residues. The junction had 6 bases not matched to a gene; V was cut back by 5 bases and J by 7 bases. Germline V gene lookup returns CDR1 SGHTS and CDR2 YDEGEE. Written as DNA, the CDR3 is TGTGCCAGCAGTCTAGCGGGAGAAATTAATGAGCAGTTCTTC. It yields the protein CASSLAGEINEQFF.

J is TRBJ2-7 and V is TRBV29-1, with D tentatively TRBD2 (5 bases). CDR1 and CDR2 (germline): SQVTM, ANQGSEA. The CDR3 consists of 12 residues. V was cut by 3 bases and J by 3 bases, with 9 bases left in between. This CDR3 reads CSVEVSGYEQYF. CDR3 sequence (DNA): TGCAGCGTTGAGGTCAGCGGCTACGAGCAGTACTTC.

The chain carries TRBV6-1 and TRBJ1-5; D is unresolved. The CDR3 loop spans 14 amino acids. Germline CDR1 and CDR2: MNHNS and SASEGT. V was cut by 7 bases and J by 5 bases, with 15 bases left in between. In DNA, the CDR3 is TGTGCCAGCAATGGAGGCAGAGGCGATCAGCCCCAGCATTTT. This translates into CASNGGRGDQPQHF.

The chain employs TRBV28 and TRBJ2-7, with D possibly being TRBD1 (5 bases). The V gene's germline CDR1 is MDHEN and CDR2 SYDVKM. The CDR3 is 12 residues long. Trimming shortened V by 2 bases and J by 6 bases, and 8 bases separated the two germline ends. This CDR3 is CASSLEGVEQYF. For the CDR3, the DNA is TGTGCCAGCAGTTTAGAAGGGGTCGAGCAGTACTTC.

V is TRBV6-1 and J is TRBJ1-2; possible D gene TRBD1, 5 bases. The CDR3 loop spans 12 amino acids. Germline CDR1 and CDR2: MNHNS and SASEGT. V lost 2 bases and J 10 bases, leaving 11 bases between the germline ends. The CDR3 sequence is CASSELGGFYTF. The CDR3 coding sequence is TGTGCCAGCAGTGAACTCGGGGGTTTCTACACCTTC.

This clone was detected only a few times. The chain carries TRBV6-1 and TRBJ2-2; D is perhaps TRBD1 (6 bases). V was shortened by 2 bases and J by 7 bases, with 8 bases between the two germline ends. Germline CDR1 is MNHNS and CDR2 is SASEGT. CDR3 length: 13 amino acids. The CDR3 here is CASSEKQGGELFF. CDR3 nucleotide sequence: TGTGCCAGCAGTGAAAAACAGGGCGGGGAGCTGTTTTTT.